Shown below are 25 T cell receptor beta chains from a single sample sequenced in a study of blood T cell repertoires in COVID-19. Using immunoSEQ multiplex PCR, the repertoire was profiled, and TCRdb retains in-frame clones only, with some absent. The sample has about 400,000 clones, approximately 89% seen once. The specimen sequenced was PBMCs or T cells enriched from blood (not recorded which). The origin of the receptors is a woman younger than 45 who had recovered from COVID-19.

This clone came up once. The rearrangement joins TRBV4-3 to TRBJ2-7, with 7 bases matching TRBD1. Germline values: CDR1 LGHNA, CDR2 YSLEER. Trimming cost V 0 bases and J 4 bases; bases outside gene matches: 3. This CDR3 contains 14 residues. CDR3 in DNA: TGCGCCAGCAGCCAAGATCACAGGGGTTACGAGCAGTACTTC. It translates to CASSQDHRGYEQYF.

The chain has TRBV4-3 and TRBJ2-1; D not certain. The CDR3 covers 13 residues. With 5 bases removed from V and 8 bases from J, the gap between germline ends came to 13 bases. Per germline, CDR1 LGHNA and CDR2 YSLEER. DNA of the CDR3: TGCGCCAGCAGCAAAATGGGCGTACATGAGCAGTTCTTC. It specifies CASSKMGVHEQFF.

The chain has TRBV4-3 and TRBJ1-2; possibly TRBD1 for D (5 bases). Germline values: CDR1 LGHNA, CDR2 YSLEER. V lost 1 base, J lost 7 bases, and 16 bases lay in between. CDR3 length equals 15 residues. This CDR3 reads CASSQVGRDIVGYTF. CDR3 nucleotides: TGCGCCAGCAGCCAAGTTGGCAGGGATATTGTTGGCTACACCTTC.

The chain couples TRBV7-9 to TRBJ1-6; 10 bases are shared with TRBD1. The CDR3 is made up of 15 amino acids. V gave up 3 bases and J gave up 5 bases; unmatched junction bases: 1. Germline-derived CDR1 and CDR2 are SEHNR and FQNEAQ (reference sequence). The CDR3 region is CASSFGTGDNSPLHF. The CDR3 DNA follows: TGTGCCAGCAGCTTCGGGACAGGGGATAATTCACCCCTCCACTTT.

CDR3 DNA sequence: TGTGCCAGCTCATCTGGACATACGAACACCGGGGAGCTGTTTTTT. This codes for CASSSGHTNTGELFF. V gene TRBV18 combines with J gene TRBJ2-2; possibly TRBD1 for D (5 bases). Between the trimmed V and J ends, which lost 5 bases and 0 bases, there was a span of 10 bases. The germline V gene has CDR1 KGHSH and CDR2 LQKENI. The CDR3 spans 15 residues.

This chain links TRBV6-5 with TRBJ2-3; TRBD2 matches 9 bases. V shed 0 bases and J 2 bases; nucleotides not matched to a gene: 0. The CDR3 is made up of 15 amino acids. Per the germline V gene, CDR1 is MNHEY and CDR2 is SVGAGI. CDR3 in DNA: TGTGCCAGCAGTTACTCGGGACTAGCCACAGATACGCAGTATTTT. It yields the protein CASSYSGLATDTQYF.

The rearrangement joins TRBV5-1 to TRBJ1-4; 10 positions match TRBD1. Per germline, CDR1 SGHRS and CDR2 YFSETQ. The CDR3 length is 14 residues. J gave up 8 bases and V 5 bases, and 6 bases lay outside the gene matches. The CDR3 loop reads CASSTGTGEEKLFF. The CDR3 bases are TGCGCCAGCAGTACCGGGACAGGGGAGGAAAAACTGTTTTTT.

The chain recombines TRBV28 with TRBJ2-5; 10 bases align to TRBD2. CDR1 is MDHEN and CDR2 is SYDVKM in the germline V gene. This CDR3 spans 16 amino acids. Trimming at V came to 1 base and at J to 7 bases, leaving 9 bases not matched to a gene. CDR3 amino acids: CASSLSTSGKGGTQYF. DNA for the CDR3: TGTGCCAGCAGTTTATCCACTAGCGGGAAGGGTGGGACCCAGTACTTC.

The V call is TRBV28, the J call TRBJ1-5; TRBD1 aligns across 8 bases. The CDR3 extends over 14 amino acids. Trimming removed 5 bases from V and 6 bases from J; junction bases left unmatched: 6. Germline V lookup: CDR1 MDHEN, CDR2 SYDVKM. This chain's CDR3 is CASSPDDRGQPQHF. The CDR3 nucleotides are TGTGCCAGCAGTCCAGATGACAGGGGTCAGCCCCAGCATTTT.

This clone was counted a single time. The chain employs TRBV19 and TRBJ2-1, with a possible D match to TRBD2 (7 bases). From germline, CDR1 is LNHDA and CDR2 SQIVND (reference sequence). The CDR3 is 14 amino acids. V was cut by 7 bases and J by 4 bases, with 14 bases left in between. The chain's CDR3 is CASTPRGLYNEQFF. In nucleotides, the CDR3 is TGTGCCAGTACCCCGCGGGGGCTATACAATGAGCAGTTCTTC.

The CDR3 nucleotides are TGTGCCAGCAGCCAAGTCAGGGGCCCCAGGACTGAAGCTTTCTTT. Residues: CASSQVRGPRTEAFF. The chain employs TRBV14 and TRBJ1-1, with D possibly being TRBD1 (6 bases). V lost 1 base, J lost 5 bases, and 14 bases lay in between. CDR1 is SGHDN, CDR2 FVKESK, per germline. CDR3 size: 15 residues. The full variable domain, in which reference TRBV14 and TRBJ1-1 provide the parts outside the CDR3, is EAGVTQFPSHSVIEKGQTVTLRCDPISGHDNLYWYRRVMGKEIKFLLHFVKESKQDESGMPNNRFLAERTGGTYSTLKVQPAELEDSGVYFCASSQVRGPRTEAFFGQGTRLTVV.

The chain links TRBV7-8 to TRBJ1-6; 7 bases agree with TRBD1. CDR3 length: 16 amino acids. CDR1 and CDR2 from the germline V gene are SGHVS and FQNEAQ. V was clipped by 5 bases and J by 5 bases; unmatched bases: 9. The CDR3 region has the DNA TGTGCCAGCAGCATTCGACAGGGAGGTGATAATTCACCCCTCCACTTT. The encoded protein is CASSIRQGGDNSPLHF.

The chain employs TRBV3-1 (or the pseudogene TRBV3-2) and TRBJ2-3; TRBD2 agrees at 14 bases. The CDR3 covers 20 residues. The germline V gene has CDR1 LGHDT and CDR2 YNNKEL (reference sequence). J was trimmed by 2 bases and V by 3 bases; bases with no gene match: 13. CDR3 nucleotide sequence: TGTGCCAGCAGCCAGATAGGACTAGCGGGGGGTGTTTGGGACACAGATACGCAGTATTTT. It yields the protein CASSQIGLAGGVWDTDTQYF.

This sequence joins TRBV7-9 and TRBJ1-6, with D tentatively TRBD1 (5 bases). Germline V gives CDR1 SEHNR, CDR2 FQNEAQ (reference sequence). This CDR3 spans 16 amino acids. Trimming took 8 bases from V and 8 from J, leaving 22 bases between them. CDR3 sequence reads: CASGSDRDQGYSPLHF. CDR3 nucleotides: TGTGCCAGCGGATCGGACCGCGACCAGGGCTATTCACCCCTCCACTTT.

V gene TRBV2 combines with J gene TRBJ1-2; D unclear. The CDR3 contains 12 residues. Germline-derived CDR1 and CDR2 are SNHLY and FYNNEI. The ends were cut back, 0 bases at V and 8 bases at J, with 7 bases in the middle. CDR3 protein: CASSEAGNGYTF. The CDR3 DNA is TGTGCCAGCAGTGAAGCCGGGAACGGCTACACCTTC.

DNA of the CDR3: TGCGCCAGCAGCCAAGATCCCGGGAACCCCTACAATGAGCAGTTCTTC. It is translated as CASSQDPGNPYNEQFF. This chain joins TRBV4-3 and TRBJ2-1, with D maybe TRBD2 (5 bases). The V gene's germline CDR1 is LGHNA and CDR2 YSLEER. This CDR3 region has 16 residues. Trimming took 0 bases from V and 2 from J, leaving 11 bases between them.

V usage is TRBV14 and J usage is TRBJ2-1; TRBD2 aligns across 13 bases. Germline CDR1 SGHDN, CDR2 FVKESK. V was clipped by 3 bases and J by 7 bases; unmatched bases: 6. The CDR3 consists of 16 residues. The CDR3 protein is CASSHGTSGGANEQFF. The CDR3 DNA reads as TGTGCCAGCAGCCATGGTACTAGCGGGGGGGCTAATGAGCAGTTCTTC.

This clone appeared once. The V call is TRBV18, the J call TRBJ2-6, with TRBD1 matching 8 bases. V was pared by 5 bases and J by 2 bases, with 2 bases of the junction left unmatched. Germline CDR1 reads KGHSH; CDR2 reads LQKENI. This CDR3 comprises 15 residues. The CDR3 region has the DNA TGTGCCAGCTCAATACAGGGGGCTGGGGCCAACGTCCTGACTTTC. It codes for CASSIQGAGANVLTF.

The chain carries TRBV18 and TRBJ1-2, with 8 bases lining up with TRBD1. The length of the CDR3 is 17 residues. Germline CDR1 reads KGHSH; CDR2 reads LQKENI. Trimming at V came to 3 bases and at J to 3 bases, leaving 12 bases not matched to a gene. The CDR3 spells CASSPRQQGAKDYGYTF. In DNA form, the CDR3 reads TGTGCCAGCTCACCGAGGCAGCAGGGGGCAAAGGACTATGGCTACACCTTC. The full variable domain, its missing parts supplied by reference TRBV18 and TRBJ1-2, is NAGVMQNPRHLVRRRGQEARLRCSPMKGHSHVYWYRQLPEEGLKFMVYLQKENIIDESGMPKERFSAEFPKEGPSILRIQQVVRGDSAAYFCASSPRQQGAKDYGYTFGSGTRLTVV.

The chain couples TRBV10-3 to TRBJ2-7, with 7 bases that match TRBD1. This CDR3 comprises 13 residues. Unmatched junction bases numbered 1, after V lost 2 bases and J lost 3 bases. Germline-derived CDR1 and CDR2 are ENHRY and SYGVKD. In nucleotides, the CDR3 is TGTGCCATCAGTGAGGGGACAGTCTACGAGCAGTACTTC. Translated, it gives CAISEGTVYEQYF.

J is TRBJ1-2 and V is TRBV15; D ambiguous. This CDR3 is 15 amino acids long. Trimming left V 1 base short and J 2 bases short, with 11 bases between. In germline, CDR1 is LNHNV, CDR2 YYDKDF (reference sequence). The CDR3: CATSRVSGVNYGYTF. CDR3 nucleotides: TGTGCCACCAGCAGAGTGAGTGGAGTGAACTATGGCTACACCTTC.

This chain joins TRBV12-5 and TRBJ2-3; TRBD2 matches 10 bases. Germline CDR1 is LGHNT and CDR2 is FRNRAP. The CDR3 is made up of 16 amino acids. J lost 0 bases, V lost 1 base, and 1 base had no gene match. Here the CDR3 DNA reads TGTGCTAGTGGTTTGGGTAGCGGGGGGAGCACAGATACGCAGTATTTT. Residues: CASGLGSGGSTDTQYF.

V gene TRBV6-5 combines with J gene TRBJ1-1, with D tentatively TRBD1 (5 bases). Germline assignment: CDR1 MNHEY and CDR2 SVGAGI. Trimming cost V 9 bases and J 1 base, with 12 bases left between them. The length of the CDR3 is 13 residues. The CDR3 spells CASTVGRNTEAFF. CDR3 nucleotide sequence: TGTGCCAGTACCGTGGGGCGGAACACTGAAGCTTTCTTT.

The chain has TRBV4-1 and TRBJ2-7, with D possibly matching TRBD2 (5 bases). In germline, CDR1 is MGHRA, CDR2 YSYEKL. The CDR3 contains 14 residues. V gave up 1 base and J gave up 2 bases, with 9 bases separating them. CDR3 DNA: TGCGCCAGCAGCCAAGGACTGGGAGCCTACGAGCAGTACTTC. As protein: CASSQGLGAYEQYF.

Written as DNA, the CDR3 is TGTGCCAGCAGCGAACTAACGAACTCCTACGAGCAGTACTTC. It is translated as CASSELTNSYEQYF. This chain joins TRBV9 and TRBJ2-7; D not certain. The CDR3 length is 14 residues. In germline, CDR1 is SGDLS, CDR2 YYNGEE. V dropped 3 bases and J dropped 0 bases, with 10 bases sitting between them.